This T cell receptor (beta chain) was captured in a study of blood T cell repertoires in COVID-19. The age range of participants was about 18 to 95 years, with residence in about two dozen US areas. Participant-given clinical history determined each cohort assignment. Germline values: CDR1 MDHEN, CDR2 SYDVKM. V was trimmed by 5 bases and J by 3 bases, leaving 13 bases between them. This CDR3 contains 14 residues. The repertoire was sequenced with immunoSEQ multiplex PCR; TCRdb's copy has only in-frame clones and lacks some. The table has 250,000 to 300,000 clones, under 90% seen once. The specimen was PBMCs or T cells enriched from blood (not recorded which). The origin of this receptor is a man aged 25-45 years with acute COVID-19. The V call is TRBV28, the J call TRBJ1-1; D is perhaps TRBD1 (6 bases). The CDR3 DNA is TGTGCCAGCAGTCTAGGACAGCAGTACACTGAAGCTTTCTTT. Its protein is CASSLGQQYTEAFF.